Given below is one T cell receptor (beta chain) in context. The germline CDR1 and CDR2 sequences are LNHNV and YYDKDF (reference sequence). The CDR3 covers 21 residues. V trimming: 0 bases; J trimming: 0 bases; junction bases outside the gene matches: 16. The data were obtained in a study of blood T cell repertoires in COVID-19. As processed by the authors: Researchers report that nucleated cell counts were estimated from reference gene primer amplification. TCRdb keeps only in-frame clones here, not all; method: immunoSEQ multiplex PCR. V, J and clone size are taken as reported in that table, and D and trimming were inferred from the DNA itself. The sample lists over 150,000 clones; around 85% were seen once.

V and J are TRBV15 and TRBJ2-4, with 8 bases aligning to TRBD1. Specimen: peripheral blood. This TCR was sampled from a man aged 30-40 years with acute or convalescent COVID-19. CDR3 residues: CATSREASGTGGSLAKNIQYF. The CDR3 DNA is TGTGCCACCAGCAGAGAAGCTTCCGGGACAGGCGGTTCTCTAGCCAAAAACATTCAGTACTTC.